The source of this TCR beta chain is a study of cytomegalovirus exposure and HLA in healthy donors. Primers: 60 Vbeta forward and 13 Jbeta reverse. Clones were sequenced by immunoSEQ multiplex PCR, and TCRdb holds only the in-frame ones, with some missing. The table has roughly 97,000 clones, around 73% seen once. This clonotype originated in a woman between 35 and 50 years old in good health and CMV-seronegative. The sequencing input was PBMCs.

The CDR3 DNA is TGTGCCAGCAGTTCCAGCGTGAACACTGAAGCTTTCTTT. Encoded protein: CASSSSVNTEAFF. J is TRBJ1-1 and V is TRBV28; D remains unclear. V gave up 4 bases and J gave up 0 bases, with 6 bases separating them. Per the germline V gene, CDR1 is MDHEN and CDR2 is SYDVKM. This CDR3 has 13 residues.